This T cell receptor beta chain was identified in a study of early T cells in non-severe SARS-CoV-2 infection. Study-wide findings and caveats: Matching results from VDJdb favored anti-spike CD8 responses, leaving private and CD4 specificities undetected.

This clonotype was observed a few times. Its antigen is undetermined. The V gene lost 2 bases and the J gene lost 6 bases, with 11 bases spanning the gap. CDR3 length equals 15 residues. Germline assignment: CDR1 MNHEY and CDR2 SVGEGT. Each cDNA molecule carried a unique molecular identifier. TCRdb passed the 5' RACE reads through MiXCR, listing each CDR3 protein once. The sample yields 90,000 to 130,000 distinct CDR3 sequences, approximately 12% seen once. This sequence was found in an adult who was a healthcare worker with PCR-confirmed SARS-CoV-2 infection or an uninfected control (not recorded which). The chain uses TRBV6-2 or TRBV6-3 and TRBJ1-6; D gene uncertain. The specimen comprised whole blood, sampled at baseline. The CDR3 reads CASSYRARTNSPLHF. The CDR3 DNA is TGTGCCAGCAGTTACAGGGCGCGGACTAATTCACCCCTCCACTTT.